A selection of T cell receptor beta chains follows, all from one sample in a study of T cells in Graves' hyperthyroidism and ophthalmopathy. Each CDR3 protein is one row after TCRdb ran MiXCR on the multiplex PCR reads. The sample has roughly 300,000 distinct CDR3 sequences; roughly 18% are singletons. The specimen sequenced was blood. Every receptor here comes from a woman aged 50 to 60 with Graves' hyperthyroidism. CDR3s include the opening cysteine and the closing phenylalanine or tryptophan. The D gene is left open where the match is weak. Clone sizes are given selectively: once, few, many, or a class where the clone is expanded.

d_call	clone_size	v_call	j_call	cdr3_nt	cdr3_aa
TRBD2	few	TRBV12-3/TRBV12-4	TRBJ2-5	TGTGCCAGCAGCCCTGGGATCGGGGGGGAAGAGACCCAGTACTTC	CASSPGIGGEETQYF
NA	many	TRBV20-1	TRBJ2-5	TGCAGTGCTGTGCCGGGTGCAAACCAAGAGACCCAGTACTTC	CSAVPGANQETQYF
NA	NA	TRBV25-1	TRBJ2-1	TGTGCCAGCAGTGAATTTGGTAATGAGCAGTTCTTC	CASSEFGNEQFF
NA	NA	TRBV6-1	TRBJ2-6	TGTGCCAGCAGTCGGCAGTACGGGGCCAACGTCCTGACTTTC	CASSRQYGANVLTF
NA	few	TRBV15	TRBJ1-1	TGTGCCACCAGCAGAAGGGGGACTGAAGCTTTCTTT	CATSRRGTEAFF
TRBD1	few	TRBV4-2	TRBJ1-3	TGTGCCAGCAGCCAGGGGGCACAGGGGTCGGGAAACACCATATATTTT	CASSQGAQGSGNTIYF
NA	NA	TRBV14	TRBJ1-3	TGTGCCAGCAGCCTTCTCGCAGCCGGTTCTGGAAACACCATATATTTT	CASSLLAAGSGNTIYF
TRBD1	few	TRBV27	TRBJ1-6	TGTGCCAGCAGGGGGACAGATTATAATTCACCCCTCCACTTT	CASRGTDYNSPLHF
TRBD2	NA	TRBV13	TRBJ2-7	TGTGCCAGCAGCATAGCGGGAAGCGGGGGATCCTACGAGCAGTACTTC	CASSIAGSGGSYEQYF
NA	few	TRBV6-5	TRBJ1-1	TGTGCCAGCAGTTACTCAGCAGGGTGGAACACTGAAGCTTTCTTT	CASSYSAGWNTEAFF
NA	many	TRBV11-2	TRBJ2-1	TGTGCCAGCAGCTCGCTTCGGGGCTTCGGTGAGCAGTTCTTC	CASSSLRGFGEQFF
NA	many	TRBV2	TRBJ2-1	TGTGCCAGCAAGCGGAATGAGCAGTTCTTC	CASKRNEQFF
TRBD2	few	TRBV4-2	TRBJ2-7	TGTGCCAGCAGCCACATAGCGGGAGGCGAATACGAGCAGTACTTC	CASSHIAGGEYEQYF
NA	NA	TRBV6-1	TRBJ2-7	TGTGCCAGCAGTAGGGACTTTTTAACCTACGAGCAGTACTTC	CASSRDFLTYEQYF
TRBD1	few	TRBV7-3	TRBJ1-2	TGTGCCAGCAGTTCAAGGGCCGGGACAGGGTCCTTCGGTCTCGGTGGCTACACCTTC	CASSSRAGTGSFGLGGYTF
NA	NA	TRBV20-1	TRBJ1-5	TGCAGTGCTAGAGAGCACGGGCCCACGTTGCAGCCCCAGCATTTT	CSAREHGPTLQPQHF
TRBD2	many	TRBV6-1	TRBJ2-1	TGTGCCAGCAGTAGACTAGCGGGAGACGGCAATGAGCAGTTCTTC	CASSRLAGDGNEQFF
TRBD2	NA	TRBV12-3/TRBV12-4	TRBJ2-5	TGTGCCAGCAGCACTAGCGGGGAGACCCAGTACTTC	CASSTSGETQYF
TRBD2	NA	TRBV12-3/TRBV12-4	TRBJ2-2	TGTGCCACAGAAGCGGGAGGACGGACCGGGGAGCTGTTTTTT	CATEAGGRTGELFF
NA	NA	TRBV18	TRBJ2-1	TGTGCCAGCTCACCTATTCTAGGCGTCCACAATGAGCAGTTCTTC	CASSPILGVHNEQFF
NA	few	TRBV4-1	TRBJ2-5	TGCGCCAGCAGCCAAGATGTGAGGGGCGTCGAAGAGACCCAGTACTTC	CASSQDVRGVEETQYF
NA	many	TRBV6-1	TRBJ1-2	TGTGCCAGCAGTGAAGGGCAGGGGAAGGGCTACACCTTC	CASSEGQGKGYTF
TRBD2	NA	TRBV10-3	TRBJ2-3	TGTGCCACCCGGACTAGCGGGACCGTTGATACGCAGTATTTT	CATRTSGTVDTQYF
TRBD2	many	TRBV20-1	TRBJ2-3	TGCAGTGCTAGATCGGGACTAGTGATAGATACGCAGTATTTT	CSARSGLVIDTQYF
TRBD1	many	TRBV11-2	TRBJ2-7	TGTGCCAGCAGCCCTTTGGACAGGGGAAGGAGGCGACCCTACGAGCAGTACTTC	CASSPLDRGRRRPYEQYF
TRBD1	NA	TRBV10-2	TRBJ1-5	TGCGCCAGCAGTGAGTCGACAGGGAACAATCAGCCCCAGCATTTT	CASSESTGNNQPQHF
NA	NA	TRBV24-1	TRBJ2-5	TGTGCCACCAGTGACCCCGCTGCGCCTCTTAGCGCCCAAGAGACCCAGTACTTC	CATSDPAAPLSAQETQYF
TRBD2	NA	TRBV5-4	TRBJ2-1	TGTGCCAGCAACCCCCCTTTGCGAGCGGGAGAGTCCTACAATGAGCAGTTCTTC	CASNPPLRAGESYNEQFF
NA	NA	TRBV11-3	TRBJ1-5	TGTGCCAGCAGCAATGGAAGCAGGGTGCATTTT	CASSNGSRVHF
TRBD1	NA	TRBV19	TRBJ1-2	TGTGCCAGTAATCACCGGGACAGGCAAAACTATGGCTACACCTTC	CASNHRDRQNYGYTF
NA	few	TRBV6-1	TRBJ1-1	TGTGCCAGCAGTGTCGGTCCGGGCCTCTGGGGCACTGAAGCTTTCTTT	CASSVGPGLWGTEAFF
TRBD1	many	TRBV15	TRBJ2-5	TGTGCCACCAGCAGAGCCGCCGGGACAGGGAGAGAGACCCAGTACTTC	CATSRAAGTGRETQYF
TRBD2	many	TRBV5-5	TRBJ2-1	TGTGCCAGCATAAAACTAGCGGGAGTCTCTTCCTACAATGAGCAGTTCTTC	CASIKLAGVSSYNEQFF
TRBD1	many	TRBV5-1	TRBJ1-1	TGCGCCAGCAGCTTCGGGACAGGGGTTTCGAACACTGAAGCTTTCTTT	CASSFGTGVSNTEAFF
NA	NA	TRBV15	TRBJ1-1	TGTGCCACCAGCAGAGCAGTGGATTCGGTGAGCACTGAAGCTTTCTTT	CATSRAVDSVSTEAFF
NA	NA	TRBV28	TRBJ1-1	TGTGCCAGCAGTCCAGGACAGTCGAAAGTTTTCTTT	CASSPGQSKVFF
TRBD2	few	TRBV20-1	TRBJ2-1	TGCAGTGCGAGGTTAGCGGGGATCATTTACAATGAGCAGTTCTTC	CSARLAGIIYNEQFF